This T cell receptor (beta chain) was found in a study of OX40 agonist ivuxolimab in advanced cancers. To note about this clone: Antigen specificity is unknown.

Produced via immunoSEQ multiplex PCR; TCRdb's table is partial and in-frame only. The sample consists of approximately 94,000 clones, approximately 89% of them appearing once. Germline CDR1 is MDHEN and CDR2 is SYDVKM. The CDR3 extends over 16 amino acids. The J segment lost 5 bases and the V segment lost 2 bases, leaving 10 bases of the junction unmatched. Study-wide points: Averaged across samples, CD8+ T cells carried more expanded clones than CD4+ did. The specificity for antigen of the expanded peripheral T cells was not determined.

V and J are TRBV28 and TRBJ2-7; TRBD1 agrees at 9 bases. The sequencing used CD4+ or CD8+ T cells sorted from blood, collected in a trial of the OX40 agonist ivuxolimab. This sequence originates from an adult with an advanced solid tumor such as melanoma, head and neck, liver or kidney cancer. The CDR3 reads CASSLMGQGGANEQYF. The CDR3 bases are TGTGCCAGCAGTTTAATGGGACAGGGTGGAGCGAACGAGCAGTACTTC.